This T cell receptor beta chain is from a study of T-cell reconstitution after alpha-beta-depleted transplantation in children. Study-level findings and limits: Newly produced T cells mostly accounted for T-cell counts and diversity one year post-transplant. From surviving recipient T cells and thymic progenitors came the high day-60 TCRbeta diversity observed in some patients. Several hundred graft clones that had expanded were reportedly the source of alpha-beta T cells about two months after transplant.

This CDR3 has 14 residues. The V gene end was trimmed by 4 bases and the J gene end by 7 bases; junction bases not matched to a gene: 5. From germline, CDR1 is SGHRS and CDR2 YFSETQ. The sample holds many counts of this clonotype. Its target is unknown. The library targeted TCRbeta and was prepared with unique molecular identifiers. TCRdb processed the PCR reads anew with MiXCR; each CDR3 protein has one entry. Among about 830,000 distinct CDR3 sequences listed, roughly 15% were seen once. Source: PBMCs, mostly from graft donor cells, taken 360 days after TCRalphabeta/CD19-depleted stem cell transplant. The chain links TRBV5-1 to TRBJ1-6; 7 nucleotides align to TRBD1. The source of this sequence is a male patient younger than 18 who had a stem cell transplant for acute lymphoblastic leukemia, so the T cells may come from the graft donor. This CDR3 reads CASSTGTANSPLHF. In nucleotides, the CDR3 is TGCGCCAGCAGCACCGGGACAGCCAATTCACCCCTCCACTTT.